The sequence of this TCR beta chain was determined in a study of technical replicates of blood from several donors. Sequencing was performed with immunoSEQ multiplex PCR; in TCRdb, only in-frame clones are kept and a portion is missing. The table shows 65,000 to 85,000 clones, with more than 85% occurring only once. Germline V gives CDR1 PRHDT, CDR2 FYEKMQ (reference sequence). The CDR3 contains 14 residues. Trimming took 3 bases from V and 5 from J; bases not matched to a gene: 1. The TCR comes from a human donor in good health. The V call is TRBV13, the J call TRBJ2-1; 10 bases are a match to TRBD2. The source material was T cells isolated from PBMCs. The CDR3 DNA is TGTGCCAGCAGCTTGCTAGCGGGGGACAATGAGCAGTTCTTC. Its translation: CASSLLAGDNEQFF.